A single T cell receptor (beta chain) is shown here with its context. Its antigen is currently unknown. This record belongs to a study of identifying expanded T cells in peripheral blood. This CDR3 has 18 residues. Germline CDR1 reads MGHRA; CDR2 reads YSYEKL. J lost 6 bases, V lost 0 bases, and 13 bases had no gene match. Study-wide results and caveats: Over two and four weeks, about 15 and 19 clones changed, versus approximately 1.2 between replicates. Across healthy donors, higher total template counts meant significantly greater two-week count variance.

Only in-frame clones appear in the TCRdb table, and some are missing; sequencing was by immunoSEQ multiplex PCR. Here the sample spans 97,000 or so clones, about 87% being singletons. Healthy donors had no documented immune events, such as infections, while sampled. The specimen sequenced was blood. The TCR was taken from a person aged 18 to 70 in good health. The chain is built from TRBV4-1 and TRBJ1-2; TRBD1 aligns across 10 bases. CDR3 nucleotide sequence: TGCGCCAGCAGCCAAGATCGTCCCCGGACAGGGGGGTTGGATGGCTACACCTTC. Its protein product is CASSQDRPRTGGLDGYTF.